This TCR beta chain was recovered during a study of Graves' ophthalmopathy and Graves' hyperthyroidism. Study summary: Investigators collected peripheral blood at initial diagnosis, before any treatment was given.

Over 18 months of follow-up, stable hyperthyroidism required that no ophthalmopathy appear. Serum thyroxine and TRAb, along with clinical symptoms, thyroid ultrasound and orbital computed tomography, were what diagnosis relied on. This clonotype was observed many times. Germline V lookup: CDR1 SGHVS, CDR2 FQNEAQ. The CDR3 has 16 amino acids. V dropped 4 bases and J dropped 4 bases, with 19 bases sitting between them. RNA transcripts served as template for amplifying TCR beta CDR3 sequences. RT-PCR in the first round used HTBI primers; a second-round multiplex PCR followed. TCRdb redid the calling of the multiplex PCR reads with MiXCR, one entry per CDR3 protein. The sample yields a few hundred thousand distinct CDR3 sequences, 20% to 25% seen once.

This chain links TRBV7-8 with TRBJ1-1, with D tentatively TRBD1 (6 bases). The TCR comes from a woman aged 18-29 years with stable Graves' hyperthyroidism. The sequencing input was peripheral blood. In DNA form, the CDR3 reads TGTGCCAGCAGCTCCAACCTCGGGGGCATCGGCACTGAAGCTTTCTTT. Translated, it gives CASSSNLGGIGTEAFF.